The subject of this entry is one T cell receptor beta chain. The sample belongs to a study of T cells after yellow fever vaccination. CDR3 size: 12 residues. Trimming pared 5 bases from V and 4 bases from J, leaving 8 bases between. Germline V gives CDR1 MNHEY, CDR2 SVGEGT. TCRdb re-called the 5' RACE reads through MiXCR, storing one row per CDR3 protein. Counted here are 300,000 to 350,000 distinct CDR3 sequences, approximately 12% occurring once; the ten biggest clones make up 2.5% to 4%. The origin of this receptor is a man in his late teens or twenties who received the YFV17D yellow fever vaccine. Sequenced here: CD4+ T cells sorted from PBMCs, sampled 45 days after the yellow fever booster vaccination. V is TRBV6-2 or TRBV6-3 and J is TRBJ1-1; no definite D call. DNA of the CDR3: TGTGCCAGCAGTCCCGTCGGCACTGAAGCTTTCTTT. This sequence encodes CASSPVGTEAFF.